The clone carrying this TCR beta chain was counted once. The data were taken from a study of blood T cell repertoires in COVID-19. Study details: Material from acute and convalescent COVID-19 was sourced from the United States, Italy and Spain. Nucleic acid was either cDNA or gDNA, and it came from T cells, B-cell-depleted T cells, or PBMCs.

As handled by the study authors: Estimates of nucleated cell counts were drawn from the amplification of reference gene primers. Repertoires were generated with immunoSEQ multiplex PCR, while TCRdb's copy carries only in-frame clones and drops some. That table gives V, J and clone size, and the DNA gave D and trimming. The sample shows fewer than 300,000 clones, approximately 80% of them seen only once. The CDR3 runs to 13 residues. J gave up 8 bases and V 2 bases, and 3 bases lay outside the gene matches. Germline CDR1 LGHNA, CDR2 YSLEER. This sequence joins TRBV4-3 and TRBJ2-4, with TRBD2 identical over 7 bases. This clonotype originated in a woman aged 55-69 years with active or convalescent COVID-19. Sequenced material: peripheral blood. The CDR3 DNA reads as TGCGCCAGCAGCCAATCTGGGGGGGACATTCAGTACTTC. It translates to CASSQSGGDIQYF.